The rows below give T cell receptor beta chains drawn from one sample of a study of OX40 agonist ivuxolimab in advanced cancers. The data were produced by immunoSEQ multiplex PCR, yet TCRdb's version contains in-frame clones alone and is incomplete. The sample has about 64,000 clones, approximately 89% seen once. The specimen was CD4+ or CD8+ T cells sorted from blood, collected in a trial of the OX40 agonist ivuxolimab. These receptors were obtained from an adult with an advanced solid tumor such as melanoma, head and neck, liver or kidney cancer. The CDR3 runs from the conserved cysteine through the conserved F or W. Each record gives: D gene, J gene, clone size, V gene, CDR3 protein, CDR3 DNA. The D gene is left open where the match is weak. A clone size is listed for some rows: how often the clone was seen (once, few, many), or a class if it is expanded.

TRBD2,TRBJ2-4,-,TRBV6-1,CASSDSGLAGGRDIQYF,TGTGCCAGCAGTGACAGCGGACTAGCGGGAGGTCGTGACATTCAGTACTTC
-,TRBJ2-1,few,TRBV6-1,CASSEAGSERGEQFF,TGTGCCAGCAGTGAAGCGGGATCGGAACGGGGTGAGCAGTTCTTC
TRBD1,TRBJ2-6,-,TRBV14,CASSHSLGTGDPGANVLTF,TGTGCCAGCAGCCACTCCTTGGGGACAGGGGATCCTGGGGCCAACGTCCTGACTTTC
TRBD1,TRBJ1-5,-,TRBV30,CAWSGRQGINQPQHF,TGTGCCTGGAGTGGGAGACAGGGGATAAATCAGCCCCAGCATTTT
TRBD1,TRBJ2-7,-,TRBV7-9,CASSLDRDRGPEQYF,TGTGCCAGCAGCTTAGACCGGGACAGGGGGCCCGAGCAGTACTTC
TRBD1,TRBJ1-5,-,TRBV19,CASRTRTGGSNQPQHF,TGTGCCAGTAGAACCCGGACAGGGGGGAGCAATCAGCCCCAGCATTTT
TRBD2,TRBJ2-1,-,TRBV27,CASSFSLAGYNEQFF,TGTGCCAGCAGTTTTTCCCTAGCGGGCTACAATGAGCAGTTCTTC
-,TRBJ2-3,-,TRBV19,CASSIQPDSITQYF,TGTGCCAGTAGTATTCAGCCCGACAGTATCACGCAGTATTTT
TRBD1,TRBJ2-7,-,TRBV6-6,CASTAYRDRDYEQYF,TGTGCCAGCACTGCCTACCGGGACAGAGACTACGAGCAGTACTTC
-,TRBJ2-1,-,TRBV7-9,CASSLQDTSYNEQFF,TGTGCCAGCAGCTTACAGGACACAAGTTACAATGAGCAGTTCTTC
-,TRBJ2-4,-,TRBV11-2,CASSLDRAAIQYF,TGTGCCAGCAGCTTAGATCGTGCGGCAATTCAGTACTTC
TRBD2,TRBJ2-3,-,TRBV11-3,CASSSGSGSSTDTQYF,TGTGCCAGCAGCAGTGGTAGCGGGAGCAGCACAGATACGCAGTATTTT
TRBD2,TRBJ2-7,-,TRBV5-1,CASRKETSGSPYEQYF,TGCGCCAGCAGAAAAGAGACTAGCGGGAGCCCCTACGAGCAGTACTTC
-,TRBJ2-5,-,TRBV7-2,CASSRGVQETQYF,TGTGCCAGCAGCAGGGGTGTACAAGAGACCCAGTACTTC
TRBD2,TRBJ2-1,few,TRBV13,CASSFEASTSDYNEQFF,TGTGCCAGCAGCTTCGAAGCATCGACTAGCGACTACAATGAGCAGTTCTTC
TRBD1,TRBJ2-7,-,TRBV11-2,CASSKNDRGAYEQYF,TGTGCCAGCAGCAAAAACGACAGGGGCGCCTACGAGCAGTACTTC
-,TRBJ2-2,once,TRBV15,CATSPADSLGVAGELFF,TGTGCCACCAGCCCCGCGGACTCCTTGGGGGTGGCCGGGGAGCTGTTTTTT
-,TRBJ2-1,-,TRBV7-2,CASSSGTRNNEQFF,TGTGCCAGCAGCTCTGGGACGCGTAACAATGAGCAGTTCTTC
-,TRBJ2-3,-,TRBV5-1,CASSVGTDTQYF,TGCGCCAGCAGCGTCGGCACAGATACGCAGTATTTT
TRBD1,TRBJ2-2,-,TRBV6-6,CASRKGQKITGELFF,TGTGCCAGCAGGAAGGGACAGAAGATCACCGGGGAGCTGTTTTTT
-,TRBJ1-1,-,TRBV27,CASSNRGLDTEAFF,TGTGCCAGCAGCAATAGGGGATTAGACACTGAAGCTTTCTTT
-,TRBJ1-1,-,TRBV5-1,CASSLEGHEGTEAFF,TGCGCCAGCAGCTTGGAGGGCCACGAGGGCACTGAAGCTTTCTTT
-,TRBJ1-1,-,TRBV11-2,CASSGGDAGYGRDTEAFF,TGTGCCAGCAGCGGGGGAGATGCAGGGTATGGGCGTGACACTGAAGCTTTCTTT
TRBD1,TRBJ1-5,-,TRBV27,CASSPPPFGQGGINQPQHF,TGTGCCAGCAGTCCGCCCCCCTTCGGACAGGGAGGGATCAATCAGCCCCAGCATTTT
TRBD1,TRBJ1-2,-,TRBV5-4,CASSSDRVSYGYTF,TGTGCCAGCAGCTCTGACAGGGTTTCGTATGGCTACACCTTC
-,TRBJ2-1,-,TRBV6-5,CASKKQGNSYNEQFF,TGTGCCAGCAAAAAACAGGGCAACTCCTACAATGAGCAGTTCTTC
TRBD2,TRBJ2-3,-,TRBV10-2,CASSESRTSGIFHTDTQYF,TGCGCCAGCAGTGAGTCCCGGACTAGCGGGATATTTCACACAGATACGCAGTATTTT
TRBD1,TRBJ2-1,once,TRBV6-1,CASSVDRDRGEQFF,TGTGCCAGCAGTGTAGACCGGGACAGGGGAGAGCAGTTCTTC
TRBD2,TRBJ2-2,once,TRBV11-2,CASSRGGGNTGELFF,TGTGCCAGCAGCCGGGGGGGAGGCAACACCGGGGAGCTGTTTTTT
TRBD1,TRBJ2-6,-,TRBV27,CASSLGTGTGTSGANVLTF,TGTGCCAGCAGCCTGGGCACCGGGACAGGAACCTCTGGGGCCAACGTCCTGACTTTC
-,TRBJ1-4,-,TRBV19,CASSMAMSGKLFF,TGTGCCAGTAGTATGGCTATGTCGGGAAAACTGTTTTTT
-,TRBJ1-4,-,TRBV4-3,CASSRALEEKLFF,TGCGCCAGCAGCCGAGCTTTGGAAGAAAAACTGTTTTTT
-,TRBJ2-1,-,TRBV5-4,CASSPGTTDAEQFF,TGTGCCAGCAGCCCGGGGACAACCGACGCTGAGCAGTTCTTC
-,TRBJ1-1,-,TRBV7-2,CASSFQTEAFF,TGTGCCAGCAGCTTTCAAACTGAAGCTTTCTTT
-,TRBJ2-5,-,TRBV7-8,CASLRLGGPQETQYF,TGTGCCAGCCTCCGACTTGGGGGCCCCCAAGAGACCCAGTACTTC
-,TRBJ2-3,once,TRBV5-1,CASSLAGAGFSTDTQYF,TGCGCCAGCAGCTTGGCCGGGGCGGGATTCAGCACAGATACGCAGTATTTT
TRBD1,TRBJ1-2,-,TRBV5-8,CASSLARATGSGYTF,TGTGCCAGCAGCTTGGCCAGGGCGACAGGGTCTGGCTACACCTTC
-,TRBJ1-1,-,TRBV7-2,CASSKTGTANTEAFF,TGTGCCAGCAGCAAAACCGGGACGGCGAACACTGAAGCTTTCTTT
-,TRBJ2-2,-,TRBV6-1,CASSEAGELFF,TGTGCCAGCAGTGAAGCCGGGGAGCTGTTTTTT
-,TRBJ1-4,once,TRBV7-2,CASSLYSGKLFF,TGTGCCAGCAGCTTATACTCGGGAAAACTGTTTTTT
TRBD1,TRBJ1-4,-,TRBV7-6,CASSPATGGVGTNEKLFF,TGTGCCAGCAGCCCCGCCACAGGGGGCGTGGGGACTAATGAAAAACTGTTTTTT
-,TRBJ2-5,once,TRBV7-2,CASSLVGGAIEETQYF,TGTGCCAGCAGCTTAGTCGGGGGCGCGATTGAGGAGACCCAGTACTTC
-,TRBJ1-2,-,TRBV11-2,CASSKQGDYGYTF,TGTGCCAGCAGCAAACAGGGAGACTATGGCTACACCTTC
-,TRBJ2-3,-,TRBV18,CASSPSLVATDTQYF,TGTGCCAGCTCACCAAGTTTGGTAGCCACAGATACGCAGTATTTT
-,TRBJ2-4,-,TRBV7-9,CASSRQTGSIAKNIQYF,TGTGCCAGCAGCAGGCAGACAGGATCAATAGCCAAAAACATTCAGTACTTC
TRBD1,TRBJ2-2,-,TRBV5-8,CASSSTGGAFAGELFF,TGTGCCAGCAGCTCCACAGGGGGCGCATTCGCCGGGGAGCTGTTTTTT
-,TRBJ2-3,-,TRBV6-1,CASSGRESVQDTQYF,TGTGCCAGCAGTGGGCGGGAAAGCGTCCAAGATACGCAGTATTTT
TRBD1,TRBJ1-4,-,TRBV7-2,CASSPTTYRGSEKLFF,TGTGCCAGCAGCCCGACAACATACAGGGGTAGCGAAAAACTGTTTTTT